The clone carrying this T cell receptor (beta chain) was counted at least ten times. Its antigen is still unknown. The CDR3 totals 17 residues. The trim removed 4 bases at V and 1 base at J, leaving 12 bases unmatched. Germline V lookup: CDR1 SGHTA, CDR2 FQGNSA. This entry is derived from a study of breast tumors, draining lymph nodes, adjacent tissues. Study observations and caveats: Tumor TCR diversity was below lymph nodes but above nontumor tissue. Data fit most tumor T cells coming from lymph node, expanding in tumor.

Samples came from axillary lymph nodes draining the breast cancer. TCRdb reprocessed the multiplex PCR reads with MiXCR, giving one entry per CDR3 protein. The repertoire holds 150,000 to 200,000 distinct CDR3 sequences, with roughly a third as singletons. Sample: axillary lymph node tissue. The source is a female donor with breast cancer. Some clones in this sample may be carry-over from other donors' samples. The chain is built from TRBV7-2 and TRBJ2-7; the match to TRBD1 covers 8 bases. CDR3 region: CASSSQPTQGASYEQYF. CDR3 nucleotide sequence: TGTGCCAGCAGCTCTCAACCGACGCAGGGGGCTTCCTACGAGCAGTACTTC. The full variable domain, rest sourced from reference TRBV7-2 and TRBJ2-7, is GAGVSQSPSNKVTEKGKDVELRCDPISGHTALYWYRQSLGQGLEFLIYFQGNSAPDKSGLPSDRFSAERTGGSVSTLTIQRTQQEDSAVYLCASSSQPTQGASYEQYFGPGTRLTVT.